This entry describes one T cell receptor beta chain. With 8 bases clipped from V and 5 bases from J, the junction kept 5 bases outside the gene matches. The length of the CDR3 is 13 residues. Germline V lookup: CDR1 SNHLY, CDR2 FYNNEI. The data were obtained in a study of blood T cell repertoires in COVID-19. Background on the study: The United States, Italy and Spain were the sources of the acute and convalescent COVID-19 samples. T cells, B-cell-depleted T cells, or PBMCs supplied cDNA or gDNA.

Study processing details: From reference gene primer amplification, estimates of nucleated cell counts were derived. Sequencing used immunoSEQ multiplex PCR; TCRdb keeps in-frame clones, though not all of them. V and J calls and clone size come straight from that table; D and trimming were deduced from the DNA. This table has approximately 160,000 clones, approximately 85% appearing once. The clonotype comes from a man in his 60s who had recovered from COVID-19. Sequencing used peripheral blood. This chain links TRBV2 with TRBJ1-1; 10 nucleotides agree with TRBD1. DNA of the CDR3: TGTGCCAGCGGTGGGACAGGGGTTACTGAAGCTTTCTTT. Its protein product is CASGGTGVTEAFF.